Shown below are 2 T cell receptor beta chains from a single sample sequenced in a study of Graves' ophthalmopathy and Graves' hyperthyroidism. CDR3 regions of TCR beta were amplified from RNA transcripts. First-round RT-PCR with HTBI primers preceded a second-round multiplex PCR. From the multiplex PCR reads, TCRdb called clonotypes with MiXCR, one entry per CDR3 protein. Seen here are 300,000 to 400,000 distinct CDR3 sequences, roughly a sixth observed once, and the top ten hold about 12%. Material for sequencing was peripheral blood. The receptor set was obtained from an adult man with Graves' ophthalmopathy.

This clonotype was counted many times. CDR3 protein: CSALTGTSWGQETQYF. CDR3 sequence (DNA): TGCAGTGCTTTAACCGGGACTAGCTGGGGTCAAGAGACCCAGTACTTC. The chain recombines TRBV20-1 with TRBJ2-5; 9 bases line up with TRBD2. Unmatched junction bases numbered 12, after V lost 5 bases and J lost 2 bases. Germline loops: CDR1 DFQATT, CDR2 SNEGSKA (reference sequence). The CDR3 loop spans 16 amino acids.

This clonotype occurred many times. This chain uses TRBV7-2 with TRBJ2-7; D is ambiguous. Germline CDR1 is SGHTA and CDR2 is FQGNSA. The CDR3 runs to 13 residues. V was pared by 1 base and J by 4 bases, with 8 bases between. CDR3 sequence (DNA): TGTGCCAGCAGCTTAGTTGAGTTTTACGAGCAGTACTTC. This codes for CASSLVEFYEQYF.